This T cell receptor (beta chain) was profiled in a study of PD-L1 blockade in urothelial cancer. CDR1 is SGHNT, CDR2 YYREEE, per germline (reference sequence). This CDR3 comprises 14 residues. Trimming left V 0 bases short and J 2 bases short, with 7 bases between. The count of this clone is one. Specified time point: pretreatment peripheral blood. Produced via immunoSEQ multiplex PCR; TCRdb's table is partial and in-frame only. Among 100,000 to 150,000 clones listed, approximately 84% were seen once. The clonotype was recovered from a man between 50 and 59 years old with urothelial cancer. The material was PBMCs, obtained around atezolizumab (anti-PD-L1) treatment. This chain links TRBV5-4 with TRBJ2-3; possibly TRBD2 for D (5 bases). CDR3 loop: CASSLGGDTDTQYF. In nucleotides, the CDR3 is TGTGCCAGCAGCTTGGGGGGAGACACAGATACGCAGTATTTT.